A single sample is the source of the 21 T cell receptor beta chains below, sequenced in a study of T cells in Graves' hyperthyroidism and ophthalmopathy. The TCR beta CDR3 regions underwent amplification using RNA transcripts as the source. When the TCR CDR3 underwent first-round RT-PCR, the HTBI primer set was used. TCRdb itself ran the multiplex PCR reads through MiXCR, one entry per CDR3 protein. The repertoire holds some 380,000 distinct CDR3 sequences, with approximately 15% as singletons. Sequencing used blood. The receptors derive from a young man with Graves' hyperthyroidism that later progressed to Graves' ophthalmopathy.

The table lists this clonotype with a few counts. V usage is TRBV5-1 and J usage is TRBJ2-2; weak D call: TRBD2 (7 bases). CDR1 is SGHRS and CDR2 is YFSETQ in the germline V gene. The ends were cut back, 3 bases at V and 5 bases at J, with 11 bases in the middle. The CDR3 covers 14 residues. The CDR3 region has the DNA TGCGCCAGCAGCTGGGGGGGCCGTACCGGGGAGCTGTTTTTT. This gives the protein CASSWGGRTGELFF.

This CDR3 reads CASRKNPTGFVGELFF. CDR3 DNA sequence: TGTGCCAGCAGAAAAAACCCGACAGGGTTTGTCGGGGAGCTGTTTTTT. This chain uses TRBV6-2 or TRBV6-3 with TRBJ2-2; 7 nucleotides line up with TRBD1. Germline V gene sequence: CDR1 MNHEY, CDR2 SVGEGT. This CDR3 contains 16 residues. The ends lost 6 bases at V and 7 bases at J; junction bases unmatched: 14.

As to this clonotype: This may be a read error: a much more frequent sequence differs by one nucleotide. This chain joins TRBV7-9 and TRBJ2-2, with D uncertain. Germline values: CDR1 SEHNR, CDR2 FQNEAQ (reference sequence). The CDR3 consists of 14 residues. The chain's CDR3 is CAISSSQNTGELFF. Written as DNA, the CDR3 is TGTGCCATCAGCTCCTCACAGAACACCGGGGAGCTGTTTTTT.

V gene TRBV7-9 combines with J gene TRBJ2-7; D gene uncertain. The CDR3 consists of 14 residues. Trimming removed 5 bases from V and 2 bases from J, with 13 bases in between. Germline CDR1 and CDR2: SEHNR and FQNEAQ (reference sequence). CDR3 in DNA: TGTGCCAGCAGCCAAGATCGGTCCGCCTACGAGCAGTACTTC. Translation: CASSQDRSAYEQYF.

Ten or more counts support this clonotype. The CDR3 loop is CASSFLSSGNTIYF. The CDR3 DNA reads TGTGCCAGCAGTTTTCTGAGCTCTGGAAACACCATATATTTT. The rearrangement joins TRBV28 to TRBJ1-3; D is undetermined. CDR1 and CDR2 (germline): MDHEN, SYDVKM. The V and J ends lost 3 bases and 0 bases respectively, with 6 bases between them. The CDR3 runs to 14 residues.

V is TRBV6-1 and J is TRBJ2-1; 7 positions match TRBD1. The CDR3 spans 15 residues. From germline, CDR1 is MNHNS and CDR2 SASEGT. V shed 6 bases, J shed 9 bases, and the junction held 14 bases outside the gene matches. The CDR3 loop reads CASRPLRQGRSEQFF. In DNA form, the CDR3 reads TGTGCCAGCAGGCCGTTGAGACAGGGACGGAGTGAGCAGTTCTTC.

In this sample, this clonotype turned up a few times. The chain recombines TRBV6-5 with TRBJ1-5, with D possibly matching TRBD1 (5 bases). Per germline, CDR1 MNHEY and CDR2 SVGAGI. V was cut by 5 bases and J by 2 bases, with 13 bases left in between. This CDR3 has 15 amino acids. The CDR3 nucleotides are TGTGCCAGCAGTCCAGGGATGATCGGCAATCAGCCCCAGCATTTT. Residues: CASSPGMIGNQPQHF.

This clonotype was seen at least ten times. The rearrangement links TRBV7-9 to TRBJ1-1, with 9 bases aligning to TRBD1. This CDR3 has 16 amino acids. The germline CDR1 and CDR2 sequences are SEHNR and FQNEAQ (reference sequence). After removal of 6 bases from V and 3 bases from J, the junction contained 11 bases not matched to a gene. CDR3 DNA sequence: TGTGCCAGCAGTTCGAAACCGGGACAGGGTGACACTGAAGCTTTCTTT. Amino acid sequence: CASSSKPGQGDTEAFF.

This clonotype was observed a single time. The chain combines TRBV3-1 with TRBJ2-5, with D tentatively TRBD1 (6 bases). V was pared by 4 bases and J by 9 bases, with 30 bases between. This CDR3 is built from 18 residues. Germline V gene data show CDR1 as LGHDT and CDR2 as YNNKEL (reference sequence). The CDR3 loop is CASSPPFGRVWTKGAQYF. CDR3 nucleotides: TGTGCCAGCAGCCCCCCCTTTGGCCGGGTTTGGACAAAGGGGGCCCAGTACTTC.

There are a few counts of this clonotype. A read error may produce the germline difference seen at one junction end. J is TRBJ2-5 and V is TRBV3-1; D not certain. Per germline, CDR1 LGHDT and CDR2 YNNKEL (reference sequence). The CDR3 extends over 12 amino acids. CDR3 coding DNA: TGTGCCAGCAGCCAAGAGGGCAGCCCCTGGGACTTC. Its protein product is CASSQEGSPWDF.

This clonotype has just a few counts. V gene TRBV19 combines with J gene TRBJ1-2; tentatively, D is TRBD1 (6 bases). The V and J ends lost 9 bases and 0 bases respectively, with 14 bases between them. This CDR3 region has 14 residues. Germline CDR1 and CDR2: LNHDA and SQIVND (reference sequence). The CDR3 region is CASSGQRTNYGYTF. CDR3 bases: TGTGCCAGCTCCGGACAGAGAACTAACTATGGCTACACCTTC.

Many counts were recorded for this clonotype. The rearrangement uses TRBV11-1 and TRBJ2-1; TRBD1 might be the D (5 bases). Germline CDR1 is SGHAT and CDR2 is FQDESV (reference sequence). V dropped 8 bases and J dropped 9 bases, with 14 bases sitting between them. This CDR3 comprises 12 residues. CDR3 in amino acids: CASQAGSGEQFF. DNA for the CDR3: TGTGCCAGCCAAGCAGGGTCTGGTGAGCAGTTCTTC.

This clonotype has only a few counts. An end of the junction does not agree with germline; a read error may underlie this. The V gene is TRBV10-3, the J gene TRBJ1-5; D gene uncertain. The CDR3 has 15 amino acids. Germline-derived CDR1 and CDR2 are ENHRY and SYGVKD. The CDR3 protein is CAINESPGSNQPQHF. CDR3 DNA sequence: TGTGCCATCAATGAGTCTCCCGGTAGCAATCAGCCCCAGCATTTT.

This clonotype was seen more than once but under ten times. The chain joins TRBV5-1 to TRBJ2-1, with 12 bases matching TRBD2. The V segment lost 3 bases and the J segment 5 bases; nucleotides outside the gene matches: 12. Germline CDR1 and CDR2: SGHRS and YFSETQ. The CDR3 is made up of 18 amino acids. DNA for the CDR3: TGCGCCAGCAGCTCCGGTTATCGGACTAGCGGGGATCACAATGAGCAGTTCTTC. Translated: CASSSGYRTSGDHNEQFF.

CDR3 sequence: CASSFRKVMNTEAFF. Written as DNA, the CDR3 is TGTGCCAGCAGCTTTAGAAAGGTCATGAACACTGAAGCTTTCTTT. The chain is built from TRBV7-9 and TRBJ1-1; D not certain. Germline V gene sequence: CDR1 SEHNR, CDR2 FQNEAQ (reference sequence). The CDR3 spans 15 residues. Trimming pared 3 bases from V and 0 bases from J, leaving 11 bases between.

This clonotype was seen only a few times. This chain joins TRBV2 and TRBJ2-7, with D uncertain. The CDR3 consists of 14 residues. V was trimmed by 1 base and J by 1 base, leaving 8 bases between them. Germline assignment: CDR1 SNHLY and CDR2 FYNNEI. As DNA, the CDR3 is TGTGCCAGCAGTGAAGGGGCAGTGTCCTACGAGCAGTACTTC. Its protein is CASSEGAVSYEQYF. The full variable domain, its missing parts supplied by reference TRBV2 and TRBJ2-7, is EPEVTQTPSHQVTQMGQEVILRCVPISNHLYFYWYRQILGQKVEFLVSFYNNEISEKSEIFDDQFSVERPDGSNFTLKIRSTKLEDSAMYFCASSEGAVSYEQYFGPGTRLTVT.

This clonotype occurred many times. CDR3 residues: CASSLGGGSPLHF. The CDR3 nucleotides are TGTGCCAGCAGTTTGGGGGGCGGCTCACCCCTCCACTTT. V usage is TRBV12-3 or TRBV12-4 and J usage is TRBJ1-6, with D perhaps matching TRBD1 (6 bases). Between the trimmed V and J ends, which lost 3 bases and 10 bases, there was a span of 10 bases. The CDR3 is 13 amino acids.

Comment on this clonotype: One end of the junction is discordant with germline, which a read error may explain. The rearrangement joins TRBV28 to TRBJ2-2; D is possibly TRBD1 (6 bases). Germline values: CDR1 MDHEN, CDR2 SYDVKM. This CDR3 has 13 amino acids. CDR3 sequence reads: CASTDRNIGELFF. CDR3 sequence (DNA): TGTGCCAGCACCGACAGGAACATCGGGGAGCTGTTTTTT.

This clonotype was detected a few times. The CDR3 region has the DNA TGCAGTGCTAGCGCCGGGACGTCATACGAGCAGTACTTC. This translates into CSASAGTSYEQYF. The rearrangement links TRBV20-1 to TRBJ2-7, with D perhaps given as TRBD1 or TRBD2 (5 bases each). Germline V gene sequence: CDR1 DFQATT, CDR2 SNEGSKA (reference sequence). The CDR3 runs 13 residues. Deletions cut 3 bases from V and 4 bases from J, with 13 bases between.

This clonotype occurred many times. In DNA form, the CDR3 reads TGTGCCAGCAGTAGGTGGGGAGGGGACACTGAAGCTTTCTTT. This translates into CASSRWGGDTEAFF. The chain links TRBV2 to TRBJ1-1; D is possibly TRBD1 (5 bases). The germline V gene encodes CDR1 SNHLY and CDR2 FYNNEI. V was clipped by 5 bases and J by 3 bases, with 13 bases between them. This CDR3 is 14 amino acids long.

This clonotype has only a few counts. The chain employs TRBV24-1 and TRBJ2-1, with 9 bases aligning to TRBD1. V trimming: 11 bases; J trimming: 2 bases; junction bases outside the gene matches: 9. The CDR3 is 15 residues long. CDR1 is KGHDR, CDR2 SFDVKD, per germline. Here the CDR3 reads CANYRGLETYNEQFF. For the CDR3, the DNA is TGTGCCAATTACAGGGGGCTTGAAACCTACAATGAGCAGTTCTTC.